This TCR beta chain was sequenced in a study of Ad26.COV2.S vaccination and SARS-CoV-2 variants. Study as a whole: Sample donor was a member of the COV1001 Ad26.COV2.S trial arm. Ad26.COV2.S given intramuscularly, once or twice 56 days apart.

The CDR3 has 13 amino acids. V was pared by 0 bases and J by 6 bases, with 8 bases between. Germline loops: CDR1 LGHDT, CDR2 YNNKEL (reference sequence). Comment on this clone: As yet, its antigen is unknown.

As for treatment: roughly 18 received Ad26.COV2.S at low or high dose, single or two shots; several received placebo; per-sample allocation not given. Sampling happened 63 days after the first vaccine or placebo injection. Study-level findings and limits: Similar non-spike TCR breadth was observed in recipients of vaccine and of placebo. Vaccinated individuals (as opposed to placebo recipients) had higher spike-specific TCR breadth.

Sequencing used immunoSEQ multiplex PCR; TCRdb keeps in-frame clones, though not all of them. The repertoire holds around 320,000 clones, with just under 85% as singletons. The source is a person aged 18-65 years who received the Ad26.COV2.S COVID-19 vaccine or a placebo. This sample comprised peripheral blood, obtained in a trial of Ad26.COV2.S vaccine versus placebo. The chain links TRBV3-1 (or the pseudogene TRBV3-2) to TRBJ1-2; no clear D gene. The CDR3: CASSQDVGDGYTF. The CDR3 DNA follows: TGTGCCAGCAGCCAAGATGTCGGGGATGGCTACACCTTC.